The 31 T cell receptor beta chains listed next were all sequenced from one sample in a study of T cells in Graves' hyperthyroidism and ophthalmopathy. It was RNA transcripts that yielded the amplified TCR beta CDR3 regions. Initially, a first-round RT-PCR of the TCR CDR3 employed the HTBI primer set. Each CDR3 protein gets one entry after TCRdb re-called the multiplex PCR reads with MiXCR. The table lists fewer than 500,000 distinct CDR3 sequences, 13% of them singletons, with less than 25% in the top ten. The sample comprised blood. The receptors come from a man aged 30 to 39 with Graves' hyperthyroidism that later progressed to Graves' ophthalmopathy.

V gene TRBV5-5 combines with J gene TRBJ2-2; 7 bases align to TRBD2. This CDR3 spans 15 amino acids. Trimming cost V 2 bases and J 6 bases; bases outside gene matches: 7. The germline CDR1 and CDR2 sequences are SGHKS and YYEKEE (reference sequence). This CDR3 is CASSFPGGFSGELFF. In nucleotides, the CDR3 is TGTGCCAGCAGCTTTCCCGGGGGGTTTTCCGGGGAGCTGTTTTTT.

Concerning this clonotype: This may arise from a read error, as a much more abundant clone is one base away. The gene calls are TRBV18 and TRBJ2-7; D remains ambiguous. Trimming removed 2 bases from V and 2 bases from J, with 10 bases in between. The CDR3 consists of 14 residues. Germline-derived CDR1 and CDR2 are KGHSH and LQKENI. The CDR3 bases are TGTGCCAGCTCACCATTAGAGAGCACCTACGAGCAGTACTTC. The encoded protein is CASSPLESTYEQYF.

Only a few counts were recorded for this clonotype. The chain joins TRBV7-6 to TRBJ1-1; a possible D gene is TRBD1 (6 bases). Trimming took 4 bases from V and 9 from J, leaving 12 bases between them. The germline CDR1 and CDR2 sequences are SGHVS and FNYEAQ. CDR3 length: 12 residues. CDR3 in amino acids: CASSYSGGQAFF. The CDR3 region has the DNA TGTGCCAGCAGCTATTCTGGGGGCCAAGCTTTCTTT. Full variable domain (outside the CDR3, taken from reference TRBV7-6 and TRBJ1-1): GAGVSQSPRYKVTKRGQDVALRCDPISGHVSLYWYRQALGQGPEFLTYFNYEAQQDKSGLPNDRFSAERPEGSISTLTIQRTEQRDSAMYRCASSYSGGQAFFGQGTRLTVV.

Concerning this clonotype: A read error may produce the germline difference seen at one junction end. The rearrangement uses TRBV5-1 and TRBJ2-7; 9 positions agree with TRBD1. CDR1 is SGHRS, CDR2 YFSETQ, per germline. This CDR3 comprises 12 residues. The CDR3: CASHGQGYELYF. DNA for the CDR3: TGCGCCAGCCATGGACAGGGGTACGAGCTGTACTTC.

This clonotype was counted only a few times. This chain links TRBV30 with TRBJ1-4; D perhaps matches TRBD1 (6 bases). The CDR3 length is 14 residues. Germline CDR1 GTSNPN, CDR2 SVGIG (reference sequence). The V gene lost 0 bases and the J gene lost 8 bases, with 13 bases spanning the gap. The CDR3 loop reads CAWSVRGGQEKLFF. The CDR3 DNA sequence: TGTGCCTGGAGTGTACGCGGGGGGCAGGAAAAACTGTTTTTT.

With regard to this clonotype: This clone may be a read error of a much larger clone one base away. The CDR3 DNA is TGCAGTGCTAGAGATAAATTTCGAGCAGGGGGAACGTACGAGCAGTACTTC. It yields the protein CSARDKFRAGGTYEQYF. This chain joins TRBV20-1 and TRBJ2-7, with 7 bases that match TRBD1. The CDR3 has 17 residues. V gave up 0 bases and J gave up 4 bases; unmatched junction bases: 15. CDR1 is DFQATT and CDR2 is SNEGSKA in the germline V gene (reference sequence).

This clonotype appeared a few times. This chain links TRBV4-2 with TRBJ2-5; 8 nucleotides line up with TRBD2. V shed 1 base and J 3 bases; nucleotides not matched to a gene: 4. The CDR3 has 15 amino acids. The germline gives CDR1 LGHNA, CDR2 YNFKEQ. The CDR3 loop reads CASSQGRAGEETQYF. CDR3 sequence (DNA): TGTGCCAGCAGCCAAGGTCGAGCGGGGGAAGAGACCCAGTACTTC.

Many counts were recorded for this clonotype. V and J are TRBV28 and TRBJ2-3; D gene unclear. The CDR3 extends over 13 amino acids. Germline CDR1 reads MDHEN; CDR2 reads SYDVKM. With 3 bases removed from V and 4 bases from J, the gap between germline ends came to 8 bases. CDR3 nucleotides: TGTGCCAGCAGTTTTCCCGGGTCAGATACGCAGTATTTT. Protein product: CASSFPGSDTQYF. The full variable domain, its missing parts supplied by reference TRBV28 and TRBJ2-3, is DVKVTQSSRYLVKRTGEKVFLECVQDMDHENMFWYRQDPGLGLRLIYFSYDVKMKEKGDIPEGYSVSREKKERFSLILESASTNQTSMYLCASSFPGSDTQYFGPGTRLTVL.

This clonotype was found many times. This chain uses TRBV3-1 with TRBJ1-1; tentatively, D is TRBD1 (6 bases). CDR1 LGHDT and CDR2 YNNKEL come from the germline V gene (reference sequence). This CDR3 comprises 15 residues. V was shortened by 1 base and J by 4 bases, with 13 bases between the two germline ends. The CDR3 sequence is CASSQGGGHLTEAFF. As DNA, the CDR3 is TGTGCCAGCAGCCAAGGGGGGGGACACCTCACTGAAGCTTTCTTT. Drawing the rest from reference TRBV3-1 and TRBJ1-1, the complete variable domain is DTAVSQTPKYLVTQMGNDKSIKCEQNLGHDTMYWYKQDSKKFLKIMFSYNNKELIINETVPNRFSPKSPDKAHLNLHINSLELGDSAVYFCASSQGGGHLTEAFFGQGTRLTVV.

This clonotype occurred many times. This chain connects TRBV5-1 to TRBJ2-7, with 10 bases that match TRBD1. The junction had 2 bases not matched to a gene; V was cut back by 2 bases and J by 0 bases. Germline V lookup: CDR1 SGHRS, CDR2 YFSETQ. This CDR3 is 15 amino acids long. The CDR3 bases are TGCGCCAGCAGCTTCGGACAGGGGGTCTCCTACGAGCAGTACTTC. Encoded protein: CASSFGQGVSYEQYF.

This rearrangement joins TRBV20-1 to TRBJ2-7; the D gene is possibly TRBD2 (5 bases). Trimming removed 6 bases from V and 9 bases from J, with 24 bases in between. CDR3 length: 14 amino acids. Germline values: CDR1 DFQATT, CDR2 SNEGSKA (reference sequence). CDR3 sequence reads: CSAAPLGGLLGQYF. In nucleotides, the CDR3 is TGCAGTGCCGCCCCCCTCGGAGGCCTCCTAGGGCAGTACTTC.

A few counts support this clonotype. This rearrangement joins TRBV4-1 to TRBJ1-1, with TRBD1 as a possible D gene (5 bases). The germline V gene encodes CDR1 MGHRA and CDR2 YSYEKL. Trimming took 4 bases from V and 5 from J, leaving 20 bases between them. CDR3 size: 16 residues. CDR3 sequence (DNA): TGCGCCAGCAGCCCACCACGTAGAGGGGTTGGAACTGAAGCTTTCTTT. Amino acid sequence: CASSPPRRGVGTEAFF.

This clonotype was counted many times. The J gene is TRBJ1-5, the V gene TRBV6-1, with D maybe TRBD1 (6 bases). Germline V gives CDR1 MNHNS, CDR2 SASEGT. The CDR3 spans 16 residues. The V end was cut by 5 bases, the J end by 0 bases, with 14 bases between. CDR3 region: CASSYLTGYSNQPQHF. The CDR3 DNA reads TGTGCCAGCAGTTATTTGACAGGCTATAGCAATCAGCCCCAGCATTTT.

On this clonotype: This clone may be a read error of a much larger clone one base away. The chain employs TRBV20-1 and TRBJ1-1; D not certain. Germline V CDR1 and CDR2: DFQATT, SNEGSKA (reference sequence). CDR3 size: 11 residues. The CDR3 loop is CSGGGSTEACF. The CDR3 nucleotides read TGCAGTGGAGGCGGCAGCACTGAAGCTTGCTTT.

The CDR3 DNA reads as TGTGCCAGCAGCCCCCAAGCCGGGACAGGGGAGGAAAAACTGTTTTTT. Amino acid sequence: CASSPQAGTGEEKLFF. The chain recombines TRBV13 with TRBJ1-4, with 10 bases matching TRBD1. J gave up 8 bases and V 5 bases, and 11 bases lay outside the gene matches. This CDR3 comprises 16 residues. The V gene's germline CDR1 is PRHDT and CDR2 FYEKMQ (reference sequence).

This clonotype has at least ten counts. The CDR3, as DNA: TGTGCCAGCAGCTTGGGAGCCGGGGCTTTCTTT. It yields the protein CASSLGAGAFF. The chain employs TRBV11-3 and TRBJ1-1; no reliable D call. The CDR3 contains 11 residues. Germline V gene data show CDR1 as SGHNT and CDR2 as YENEEA. Trimming pared 3 bases from V and 11 bases from J, leaving 10 bases between.

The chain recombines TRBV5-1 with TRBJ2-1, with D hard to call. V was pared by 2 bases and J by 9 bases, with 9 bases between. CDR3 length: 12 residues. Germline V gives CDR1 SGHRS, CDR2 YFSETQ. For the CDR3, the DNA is TGCGCCAGCAGCTTAGAGAAGGTTGAGCAGTTCTTC. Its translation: CASSLEKVEQFF.

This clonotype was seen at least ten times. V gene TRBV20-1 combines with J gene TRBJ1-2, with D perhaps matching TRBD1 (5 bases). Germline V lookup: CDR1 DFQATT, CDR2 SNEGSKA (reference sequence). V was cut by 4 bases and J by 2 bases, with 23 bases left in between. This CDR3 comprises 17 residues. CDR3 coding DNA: TGCAGTGCTATTGGGAGGACATCCCGGGCAAGGAACTATGGCTACACCTTC. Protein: CSAIGRTSRARNYGYTF.

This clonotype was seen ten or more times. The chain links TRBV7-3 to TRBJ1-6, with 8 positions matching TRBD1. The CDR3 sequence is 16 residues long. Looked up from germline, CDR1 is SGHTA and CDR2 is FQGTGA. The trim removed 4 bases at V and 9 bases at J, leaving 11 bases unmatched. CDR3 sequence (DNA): TGTGCCAGCAGCTACCAGGACAGGGTCTTAAGTTCACCCCTCCACTTT. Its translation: CASSYQDRVLSSPLHF.

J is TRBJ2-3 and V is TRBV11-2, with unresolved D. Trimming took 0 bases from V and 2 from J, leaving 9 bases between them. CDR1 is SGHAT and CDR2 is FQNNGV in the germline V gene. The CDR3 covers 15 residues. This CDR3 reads CASSLEGLFTDTQYF. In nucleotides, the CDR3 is TGTGCCAGCAGCTTAGAAGGTTTATTCACAGATACGCAGTATTTT.

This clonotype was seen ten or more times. CDR3 DNA sequence: TGTGCCTGGAGTCCCTACTACCAAGAGGAAGCTTTCTTT. As protein: CAWSPYYQEEAFF. The V gene is TRBV30, the J gene TRBJ1-1; D not resolved. This CDR3 has 13 amino acids. Trimming removed 2 bases at V and 8 bases at J, with 15 bases between. Germline V lookup: CDR1 GTSNPN, CDR2 SVGIG (reference sequence). The variable domain in full, with the rest retrieved from reference TRBV30 and TRBJ1-1, is SQTIHQWPATLVQPVGSPLSLECTVEGTSNPNLYWYRQAAGRGLQLLFYSVGIGQISSEVPQNLSASRPQDRQFILSSKKLLLSDSGFYLCAWSPYYQEEAFFGQGTRLTVV.

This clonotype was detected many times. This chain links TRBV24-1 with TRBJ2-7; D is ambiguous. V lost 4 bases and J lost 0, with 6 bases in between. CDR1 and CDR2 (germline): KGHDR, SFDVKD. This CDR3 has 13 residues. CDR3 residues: CATSDRSSYEQYF. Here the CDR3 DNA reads TGTGCCACCAGTGACAGGAGCTCCTACGAGCAGTACTTC.

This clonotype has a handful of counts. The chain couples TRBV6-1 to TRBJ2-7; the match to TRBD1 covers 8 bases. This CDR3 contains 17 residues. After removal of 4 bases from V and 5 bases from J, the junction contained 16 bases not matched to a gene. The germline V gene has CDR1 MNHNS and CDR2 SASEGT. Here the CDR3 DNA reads TGTGCCAGCAGTGGTATAGGATCAAGGGACAGGAGACACGAGCAGTACTTC. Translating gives CASSGIGSRDRRHEQYF.

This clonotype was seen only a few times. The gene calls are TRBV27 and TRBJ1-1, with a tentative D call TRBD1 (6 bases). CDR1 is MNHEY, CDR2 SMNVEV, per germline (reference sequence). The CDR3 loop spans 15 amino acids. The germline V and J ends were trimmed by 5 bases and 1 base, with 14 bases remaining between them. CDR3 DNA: TGTGCCAGCAGTCACAGATCGACAGGGAACACTGAAGCTTTCTTT. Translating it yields CASSHRSTGNTEAFF.

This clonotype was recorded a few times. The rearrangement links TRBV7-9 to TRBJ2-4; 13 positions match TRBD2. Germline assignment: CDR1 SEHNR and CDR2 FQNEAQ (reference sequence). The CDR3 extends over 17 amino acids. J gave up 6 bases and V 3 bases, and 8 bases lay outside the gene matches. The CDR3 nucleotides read TGTGCCAGCAGCTTGGCCTCGACTAGCGGGGGGAGAAACATTCAGTACTTC. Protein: CASSLASTSGGRNIQYF.

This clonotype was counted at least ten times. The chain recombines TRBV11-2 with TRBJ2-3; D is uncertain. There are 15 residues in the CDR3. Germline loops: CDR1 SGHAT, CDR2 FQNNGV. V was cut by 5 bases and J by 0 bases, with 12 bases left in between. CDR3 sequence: CASSDPGRSTDTQYF. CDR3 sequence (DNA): TGTGCCAGCAGCGACCCCGGCCGCAGCACAGATACGCAGTATTTT.

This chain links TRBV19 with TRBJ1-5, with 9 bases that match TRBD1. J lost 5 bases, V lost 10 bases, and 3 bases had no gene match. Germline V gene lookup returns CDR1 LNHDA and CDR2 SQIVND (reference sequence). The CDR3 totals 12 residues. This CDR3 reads CAIRQGDQPQHF. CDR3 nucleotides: TGTGCCATCAGACAGGGGGATCAGCCCCAGCATTTT.

CDR3 nucleotide sequence: TGTGCCAGCAACCGGGGAGGGCCTATTTCGGATACGCAGTATTTT. It translates to CASNRGGPISDTQYF. The V gene is TRBV9, the J gene TRBJ2-3; TRBD2 matches at 7 bases. V lost 6 bases, J lost 6 bases, and 13 bases stayed unmatched. The germline V gene has CDR1 SGDLS and CDR2 YYNGEE. The CDR3 has 15 amino acids. The full variable domain, its missing parts supplied by reference TRBV9 and TRBJ2-3, is DSGVTQTPKHLITATGQRVTLRCSPRSGDLSVYWYQQSLDQGLQFLIQYYNGEERAKGNILERFSAQQFPDLHSELNLSSLELGDSALYFCASNRGGPISDTQYFGPGTRLTVL.

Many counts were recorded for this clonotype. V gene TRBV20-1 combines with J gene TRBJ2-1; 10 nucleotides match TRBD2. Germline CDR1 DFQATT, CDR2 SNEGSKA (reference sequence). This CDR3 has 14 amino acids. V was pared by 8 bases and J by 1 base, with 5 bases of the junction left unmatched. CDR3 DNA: TGCAGTACCACTAGCGGGGATTCCTACAATGAGCAGTTCTTC. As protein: CSTTSGDSYNEQFF.

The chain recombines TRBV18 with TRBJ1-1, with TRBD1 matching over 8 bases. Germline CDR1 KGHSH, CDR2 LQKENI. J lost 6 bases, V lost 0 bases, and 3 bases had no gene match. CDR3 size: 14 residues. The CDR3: CASSPPDRVSEAFF. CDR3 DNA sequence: TGTGCCAGCTCACCACCGGACAGGGTGTCTGAAGCTTTCTTT.

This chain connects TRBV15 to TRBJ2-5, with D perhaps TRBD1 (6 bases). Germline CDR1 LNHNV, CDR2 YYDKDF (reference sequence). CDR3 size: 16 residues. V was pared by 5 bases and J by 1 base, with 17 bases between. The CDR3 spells CATSGPLGDTQETQYF. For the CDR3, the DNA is TGTGCCACCAGCGGACCCTTGGGGGACACCCAAGAGACCCAGTACTTC.